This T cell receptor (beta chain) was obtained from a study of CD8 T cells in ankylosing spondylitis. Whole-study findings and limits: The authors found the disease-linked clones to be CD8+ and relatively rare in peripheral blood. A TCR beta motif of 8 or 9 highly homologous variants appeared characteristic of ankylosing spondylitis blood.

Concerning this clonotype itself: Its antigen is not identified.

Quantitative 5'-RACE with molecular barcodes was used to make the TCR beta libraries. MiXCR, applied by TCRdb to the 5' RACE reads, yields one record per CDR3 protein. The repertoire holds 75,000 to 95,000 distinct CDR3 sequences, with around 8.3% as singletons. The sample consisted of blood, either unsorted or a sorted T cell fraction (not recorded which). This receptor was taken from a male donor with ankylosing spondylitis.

The CDR3 spells CSANIAGISYNEQFF. In DNA form, the CDR3 reads TGCAGTGCCAATATAGCGGGAATCTCCTACAATGAGCAGTTCTTC. This chain joins TRBV20-1 and TRBJ2-1; 8 bases agree with TRBD2. The V and J ends lost 6 bases and 0 bases, in that order; junction bases with no gene match: 7. The V gene's germline CDR1 is DFQATT and CDR2 SNEGSKA (reference sequence). The CDR3 sequence is 15 residues long.